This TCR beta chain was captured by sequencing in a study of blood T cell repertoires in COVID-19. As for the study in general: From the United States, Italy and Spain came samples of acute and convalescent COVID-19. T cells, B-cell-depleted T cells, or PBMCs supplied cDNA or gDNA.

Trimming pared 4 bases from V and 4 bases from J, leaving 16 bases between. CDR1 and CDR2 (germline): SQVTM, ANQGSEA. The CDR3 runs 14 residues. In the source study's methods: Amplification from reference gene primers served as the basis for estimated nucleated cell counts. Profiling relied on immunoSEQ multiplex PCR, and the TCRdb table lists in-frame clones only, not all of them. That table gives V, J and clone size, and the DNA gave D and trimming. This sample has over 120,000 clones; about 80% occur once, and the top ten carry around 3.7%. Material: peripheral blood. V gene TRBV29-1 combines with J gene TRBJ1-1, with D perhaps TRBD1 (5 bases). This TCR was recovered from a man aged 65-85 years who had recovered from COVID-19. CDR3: CSVAGGEGVTEAFF. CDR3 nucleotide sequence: TGCAGCGTTGCGGGAGGGGAAGGGGTCACTGAAGCTTTCTTT. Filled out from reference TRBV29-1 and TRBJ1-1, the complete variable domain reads SAVISQKPSRDICQRGTSLTIQCQVDSQVTMMFWYRQQPGQSLTLIATANQGSEATYESGFVIDKFPISRPNLTFSTLTVSNMSPEDSSIYLCSVAGGEGVTEAFFGQGTRLTVV.